The source of this T cell receptor beta chain is a study of monozygotic twins with inflammatory bowel disease. Study results and caveats: Healthy co-twins exceeded IBD patients in TCRbeta diversity as measured by inverse Simpson. The authors could not tell different T cell subtypes apart.

TCRdb re-called the 5' RACE reads; every CDR3 protein appears as one record, without DNA. The sample has approximately 150,000 distinct CDR3 sequences; the top ten hold less than 7.5%. Germline V gives CDR1 MGHRA, CDR2 YSYEKL. The CDR3 runs 22 residues. In the case of this clonotype: Its specificity is not known.

The sequenced material came from blood. The receptor comes from a human donor with ulcerative colitis or Crohn's disease, or a healthy co-twin of an affected twin (not recorded which). The chain couples TRBV4-1 to TRBJ1-5; the D call of TRBD1 rests on TCRdb alone, since no DNA is present to check it. CDR3 amino acids: CASSQGPADRGHPSFSNQPQHF.